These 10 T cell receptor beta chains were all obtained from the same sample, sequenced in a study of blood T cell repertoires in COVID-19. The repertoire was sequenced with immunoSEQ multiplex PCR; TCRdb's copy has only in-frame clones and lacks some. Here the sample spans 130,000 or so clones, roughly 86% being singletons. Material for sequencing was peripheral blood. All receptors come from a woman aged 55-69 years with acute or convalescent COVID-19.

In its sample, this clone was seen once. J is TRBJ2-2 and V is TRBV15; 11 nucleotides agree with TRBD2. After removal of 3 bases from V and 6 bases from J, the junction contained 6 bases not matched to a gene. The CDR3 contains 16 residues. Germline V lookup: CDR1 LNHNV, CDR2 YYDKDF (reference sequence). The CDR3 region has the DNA TGTGCCACCAGCAGGGGTCTAGCGGGGGGAGCCGGGGAGCTGTTTTTT. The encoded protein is CATSRGLAGGAGELFF.

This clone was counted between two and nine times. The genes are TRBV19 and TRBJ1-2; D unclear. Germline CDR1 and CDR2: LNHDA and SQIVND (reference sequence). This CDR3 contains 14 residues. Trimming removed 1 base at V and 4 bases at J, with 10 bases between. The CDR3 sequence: CASSIAAQAYGYTF. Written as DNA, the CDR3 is TGTGCCAGTAGTATAGCGGCCCAGGCCTATGGCTACACCTTC.

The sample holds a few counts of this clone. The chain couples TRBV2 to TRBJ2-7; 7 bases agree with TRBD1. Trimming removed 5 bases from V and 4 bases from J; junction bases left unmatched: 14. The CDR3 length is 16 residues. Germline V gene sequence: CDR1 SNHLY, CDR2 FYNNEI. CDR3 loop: CASSRRGRDSGYEQYF. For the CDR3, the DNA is TGTGCCAGCAGTAGAAGGGGCCGGGACAGTGGGTACGAGCAGTACTTC.

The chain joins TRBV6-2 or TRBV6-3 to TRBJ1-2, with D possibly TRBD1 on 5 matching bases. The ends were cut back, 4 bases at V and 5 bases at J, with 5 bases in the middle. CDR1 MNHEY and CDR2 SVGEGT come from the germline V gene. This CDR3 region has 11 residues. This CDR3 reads CASSSGYGYTF. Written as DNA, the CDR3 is TGTGCCAGCAGTTCAGGGTATGGCTACACCTTC.

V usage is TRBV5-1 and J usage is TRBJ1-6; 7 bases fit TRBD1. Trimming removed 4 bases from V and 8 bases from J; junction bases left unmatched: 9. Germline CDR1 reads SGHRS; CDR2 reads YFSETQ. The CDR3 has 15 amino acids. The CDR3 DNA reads TGCGCCAGCAGCATAGCAACAGGGGCGTATTCACCCCTCCACTTT. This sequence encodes CASSIATGAYSPLHF. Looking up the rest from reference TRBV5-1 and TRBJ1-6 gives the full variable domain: KAGVTQTPRYLIKTRGQQVTLSCSPISGHRSVSWYQQTPGQGLQFLFEYFSETQRNKGNFPGRFSGRQFSNSRSEMNVSTLELGDSALYLCASSIATGAYSPLHFGNGTRLTVT.

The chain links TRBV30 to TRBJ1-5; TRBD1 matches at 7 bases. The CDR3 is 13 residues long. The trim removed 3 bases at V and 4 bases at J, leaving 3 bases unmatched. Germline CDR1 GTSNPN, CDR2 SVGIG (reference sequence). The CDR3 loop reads CAWSRDRNQPQHF. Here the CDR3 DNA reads TGTGCCTGGAGCCGGGACAGAAATCAGCCCCAGCATTTT.

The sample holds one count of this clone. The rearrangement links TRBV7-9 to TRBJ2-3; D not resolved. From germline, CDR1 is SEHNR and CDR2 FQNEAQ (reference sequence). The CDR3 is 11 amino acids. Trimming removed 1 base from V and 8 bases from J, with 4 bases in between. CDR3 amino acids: CASSLGGTQYF. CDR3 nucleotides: TGTGCCAGCAGCTTAGGAGGTACGCAGTATTTT. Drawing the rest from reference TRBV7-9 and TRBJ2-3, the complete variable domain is DTGVSQNPRHKITKRGQNVTFRCDPISEHNRLYWYRQTLGQGPEFLTYFQNEAQLEKSRLLSDRFSAERPKGSFSTLEIQRTEQGDSAMYLCASSLGGTQYFGPGTRLTVL.

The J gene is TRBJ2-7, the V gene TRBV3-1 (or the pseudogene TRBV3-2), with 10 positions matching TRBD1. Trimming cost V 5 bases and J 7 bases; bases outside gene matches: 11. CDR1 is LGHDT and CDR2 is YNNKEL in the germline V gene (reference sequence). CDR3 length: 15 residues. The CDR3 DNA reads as TGTGCCAGCAGCTCCGGGACAGGGGTTTTTGGGGAGCAGTACTTC. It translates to CASSSGTGVFGEQYF.

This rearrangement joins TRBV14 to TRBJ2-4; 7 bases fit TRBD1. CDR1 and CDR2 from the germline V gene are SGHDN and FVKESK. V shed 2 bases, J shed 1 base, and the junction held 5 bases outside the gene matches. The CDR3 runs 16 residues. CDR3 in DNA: TGTGCCAGCAGCCAACCGACAGGGAACGCCAAAAACATTCAGTACTTC. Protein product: CASSQPTGNAKNIQYF.

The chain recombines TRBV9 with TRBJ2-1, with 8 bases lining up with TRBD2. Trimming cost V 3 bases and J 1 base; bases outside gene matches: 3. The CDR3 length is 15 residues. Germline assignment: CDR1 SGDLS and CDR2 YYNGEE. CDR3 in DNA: TGTGCCAGCAGCGAACGACTAGCGTCCTACAATGAGCAGTTCTTC. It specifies CASSERLASYNEQFF.